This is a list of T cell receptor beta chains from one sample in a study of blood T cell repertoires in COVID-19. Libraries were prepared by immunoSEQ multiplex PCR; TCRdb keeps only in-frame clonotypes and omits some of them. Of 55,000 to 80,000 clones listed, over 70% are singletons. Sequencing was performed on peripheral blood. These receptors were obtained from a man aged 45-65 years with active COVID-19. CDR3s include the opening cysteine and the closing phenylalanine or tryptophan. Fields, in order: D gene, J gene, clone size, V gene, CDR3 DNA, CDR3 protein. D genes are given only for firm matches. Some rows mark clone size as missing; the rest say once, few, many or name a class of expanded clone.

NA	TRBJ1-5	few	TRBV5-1	TGCGCCAGCAGCCGTGACAGTAGCAATCAGCCCCAGCATTTT	CASSRDSSNQPQHF
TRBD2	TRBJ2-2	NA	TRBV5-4	TGTGCCAGCAGCTGGGGACTAGTAGAGAACACCGGGGAGCTGTTTTTT	CASSWGLVENTGELFF
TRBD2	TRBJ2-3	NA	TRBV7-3	TGTGCCAGCAGCTTAACGTATTCCGGGGGGGCCAGCACAGATACGCAGTATTTT	CASSLTYSGGASTDTQYF
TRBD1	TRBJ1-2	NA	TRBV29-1	TGCAGCGTTGAGAACAGGGGGCGTGCGATTGGCTACACCTTC	CSVENRGRAIGYTF
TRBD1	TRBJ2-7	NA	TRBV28	TGTGCCAGCAGTGAGATCGGTGACAGGGCCGAGCAGTACTTC	CASSEIGDRAEQYF
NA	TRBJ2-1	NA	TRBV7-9	TGTGCCAGCATCCGGGACACTGACAATGAGCAGTTCTTC	CASIRDTDNEQFF
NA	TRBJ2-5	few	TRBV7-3	TGTGCCAGCAGCTTATCGTCTCAGGGCCAAGAGACCCAGTACTTC	CASSLSSQGQETQYF
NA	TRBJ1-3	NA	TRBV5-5	TGTGCCAGCAGCTTGAGAGGTGTGTGGGGAAACACCATATATTTT	CASSLRGVWGNTIYF
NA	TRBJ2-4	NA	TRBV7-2	TGTGCCAGCAGCTTAGCGCAGGTGGGAAACATTCAGTACTTC	CASSLAQVGNIQYF
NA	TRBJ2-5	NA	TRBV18	TGTGCCAGCTCACCAGCAGGGCAAGAGACCCAGTACTTC	CASSPAGQETQYF
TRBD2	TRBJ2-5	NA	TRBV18	TGTGCCAGCTCACCACCGACGGGGGGGGAGACCCAGTACTTC	CASSPPTGGETQYF
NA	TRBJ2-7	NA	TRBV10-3	TGTGCCGCCGCGCGTGGGGGCGTTTCCTACGAGCAGTACTTC	CAAARGGVSYEQYF
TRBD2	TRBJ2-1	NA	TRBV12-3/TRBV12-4	TGTGCCGACGGGGGGGCCCTCAATGAGCAGTTCTTC	CADGGALNEQFF
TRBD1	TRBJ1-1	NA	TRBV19	TGTGCCAGTAGTATGAGGGGACAGAAAGCTTTCTTT	CASSMRGQKAFF
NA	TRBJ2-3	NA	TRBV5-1	TGCGCCAGCAGCGGTAAACTAGCTACTAGCACAGATACGCAGTATTTT	CASSGKLATSTDTQYF
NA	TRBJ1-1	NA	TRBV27	TGTGCCAGCAGTTTATCGTACGGGGGGAACACTGAAGCTTTCTTT	CASSLSYGGNTEAFF
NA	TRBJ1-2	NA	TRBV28	TGTGCCAGCAGTCAACCATCGGGGGACCCTAACGGCTACACCTTC	CASSQPSGDPNGYTF
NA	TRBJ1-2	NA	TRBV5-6	TGTGCCAGCAGCGGCGAAGGAGGGGACTATGGCTACACCTTC	CASSGEGGDYGYTF
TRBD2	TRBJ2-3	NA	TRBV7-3	TGTGCCAGCAGCCCCCCTCAGAGCGGGGTGGGAGATACGCAGTATTTT	CASSPPQSGVGDTQYF
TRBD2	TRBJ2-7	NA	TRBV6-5	TGTGCCAGCAGACTCGGGGGGGCGAGGGCTTACGAGCAGTACTTC	CASRLGGARAYEQYF
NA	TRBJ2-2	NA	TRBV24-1	TGTGCCACCAGTGAGGGACACGCGAACACCGGGGAGCTGTTTTTT	CATSEGHANTGELFF
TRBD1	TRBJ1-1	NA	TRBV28	TGTGCCAGCAGTTCCCGGACAGGGGGCGACACTGAAGCTTTCTTT	CASSSRTGGDTEAFF
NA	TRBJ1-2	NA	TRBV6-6	TGTGCCAGCAGTCCCCCGAGGGAGGGCTACACCTTC	CASSPPREGYTF
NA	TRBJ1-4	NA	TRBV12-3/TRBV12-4	TGTGCCAGCCATCCAGGGTACGGGGAAAAACTGTTTTTT	CASHPGYGEKLFF
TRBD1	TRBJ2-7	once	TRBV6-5	TGTGCCAGCAGAAGAGGACAGGGGGGGTCCTACGAGCAGTACTTC	CASRRGQGGSYEQYF
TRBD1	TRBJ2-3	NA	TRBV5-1	TGCGCCAGCAGCTTGTTTACGACAGGGGACAGCCGCGCAACGGGTACGCAGTATTTT	CASSLFTTGDSRATGTQYF
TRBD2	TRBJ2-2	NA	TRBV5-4	TGTGCCAGCAGCCCTCCTAGCGGGAGTGACACCGGGGAGCTGTTTTTT	CASSPPSGSDTGELFF
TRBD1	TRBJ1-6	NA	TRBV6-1	TGTGCCAGCAGTGAAGGGGCAGGGGACAGTTCACCCCTCCACTTT	CASSEGAGDSSPLHF
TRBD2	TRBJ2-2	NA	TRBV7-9	TGTGCCAGCAGCCCGGCGACTAGCGGGACTAACACCGGGGAGCTGTTTTTT	CASSPATSGTNTGELFF
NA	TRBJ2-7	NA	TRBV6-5	TGTGCCAGCAGTAGACGGGAGGGGGCATACGAGCAGTACTTC	CASSRREGAYEQYF
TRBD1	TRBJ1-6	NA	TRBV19	TGTGCCAGTAGTTCGAACAGGGGAAGGTCCTATAATTCACCCCTCCACTTT	CASSSNRGRSYNSPLHF
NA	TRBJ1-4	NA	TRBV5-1	TGCGCCAGCAGCTTGGACAGGCTACGAGAAAAACTGTTTTTT	CASSLDRLREKLFF
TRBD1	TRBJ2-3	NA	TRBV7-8	TGTGCCAGCAGCTTAGTTGGACAGGGCCTTCGCACAGATACGCAGTATTTT	CASSLVGQGLRTDTQYF
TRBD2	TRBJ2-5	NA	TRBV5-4	TGTGCCAGCAGGTCCGGGACTAGCGGGGGGGAGACCCAGTACTTC	CASRSGTSGGETQYF
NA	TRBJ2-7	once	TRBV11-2	TGTGCCAGCAGCTTAGATGTCGACAGATGGGCCGAGCAGTACTTC	CASSLDVDRWAEQYF
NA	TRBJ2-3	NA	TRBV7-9	TGTGCCAGCAGCTTAGGTTTAGTAAGTACAGATACGCAGTATTTT	CASSLGLVSTDTQYF
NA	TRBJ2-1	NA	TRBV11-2	TGTGCCAGCAGCCCGGTATACAATGAGCAGTTCTTC	CASSPVYNEQFF
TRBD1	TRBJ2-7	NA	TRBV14	TGTGCCAGCAGCCAGGACAGGAGCTCCTACGAGCAGTACTTC	CASSQDRSSYEQYF
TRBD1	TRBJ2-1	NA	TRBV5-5	TGTGCCAGCCAGAGGGACAGGGCCTACAATGAGCAGTTCTTC	CASQRDRAYNEQFF
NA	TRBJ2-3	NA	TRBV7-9	TGTGCCAGCACCCTTTTCGCCACTAGCACAGATACGCAGTATTTT	CASTLFATSTDTQYF
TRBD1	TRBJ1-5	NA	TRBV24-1	TGTGCCACAGGGGGGCTGACAGGGGATAATCAGCCCCAGCATTTT	CATGGLTGDNQPQHF
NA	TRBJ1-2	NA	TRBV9	TGTGCCAGCAGCGTAGCCTCCTTAGACTATGGCTACACCTTC	CASSVASLDYGYTF
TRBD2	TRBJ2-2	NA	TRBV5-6	TGTGCCAGCAGCTTTCAGCAGATCCTAGCGGGGGGTGACACCGGGGAGCTGTTTTTT	CASSFQQILAGGDTGELFF
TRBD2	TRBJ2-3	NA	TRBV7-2	TGTGCCAGCAGCTTAGCCCCTTTTGCGGGAGGCCCCAAAGATACGCAGTATTTT	CASSLAPFAGGPKDTQYF
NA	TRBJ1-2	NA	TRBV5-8	TGTGCCAGCAGCCCCTCAGGGGCTTGGGGCTACACCTTC	CASSPSGAWGYTF
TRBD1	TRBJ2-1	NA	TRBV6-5	TGTGCCAGCAGTTACCCCGGGACAGCCTCCTACAATGAGCAGTTCTTC	CASSYPGTASYNEQFF
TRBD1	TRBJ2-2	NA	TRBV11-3	TGTGCCAGCAGTCCCAGGACAGGGGCGAACACCGGGGAGCTGTTTTTT	CASSPRTGANTGELFF
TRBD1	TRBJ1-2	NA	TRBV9	TGTGCCAGCAGCCCATCCCTCTCGACAGGGATCTATGGCTACACCTTC	CASSPSLSTGIYGYTF
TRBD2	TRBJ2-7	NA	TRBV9	TGTGCCAGCAGCGAGCGACTAGCGGGGGGGCCCTACGAGCAGTACTTC	CASSERLAGGPYEQYF
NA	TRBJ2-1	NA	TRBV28	TGTGCCAGCAGTCCAGACAATGAGCAGTTCTTC	CASSPDNEQFF
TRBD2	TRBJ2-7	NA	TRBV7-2	TGTGCCAGCAGCTTTGGACTAGCGGAGGGCTACGAGCAGTACTTC	CASSFGLAEGYEQYF
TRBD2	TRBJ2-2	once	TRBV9	TGTGCCAGCAGCGTAGAGCCTAGCGGGGGGGCCGGCACCGGGGAGCTGTTTTTT	CASSVEPSGGAGTGELFF
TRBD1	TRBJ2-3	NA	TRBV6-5	TGTGCCACTAAAGACAGGGCCACAGATACGCAGTATTTT	CATKDRATDTQYF
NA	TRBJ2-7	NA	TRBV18	TGTGCCAGCTCACCAAGCAACCAGTGGCAACTACGCGAGCAGTACTTC	CASSPSNQWQLREQYF